This T cell receptor beta chain was obtained from a study of OX40 agonist ivuxolimab in advanced cancers. Study overall: Partial responses were seen in three patients, one with hepatocellular carcinoma and two with cutaneous melanoma.

This table comes from immunoSEQ multiplex PCR, and its TCRdb copy is limited to in-frame clones, with some not included. The table has just under 85,000 clones, around four fifths seen once. Germline loops: CDR1 MNHEY, CDR2 SVGAGI. V shed 2 bases and J shed 4 bases, with 12 bases lying between them. The CDR3 contains 15 residues. Specimen: CD4+ or CD8+ T cells sorted from blood, collected in a trial of the OX40 agonist ivuxolimab. This rearrangement joins TRBV6-5 to TRBJ1-3, with D uncertain. This TCR came from an adult with an advanced solid tumor such as melanoma, head and neck, liver or kidney cancer. CDR3: CASSYRWESGNTIYF. Written as DNA, the CDR3 is TGTGCCAGCAGTTACAGGTGGGAGTCAGGAAACACCATATATTTT.